The 14 T cell receptor beta chains below all came from one sample that was sequenced in a study of control samples from healthy donors and cancer patients. The method was immunoSEQ multiplex PCR; TCRdb's version includes in-frame clones alone and lacks a portion of them. The table records about 130,000 clones, 85% to 95% of them present only once. Sequencing used PBMCs. Receptors were obtained from a man in his fifties with head and neck cancer.

The V gene is TRBV12-3 or TRBV12-4, the J gene TRBJ2-1; 9 nucleotides line up with TRBD2. The CDR3 consists of 13 residues. Trimming took 6 bases from V and 12 from J; bases not matched to a gene: 9. CDR3 bases: TGTGCCAGCAGATCTAGCGGGGTGGGGCGGCAGTTCTTC. It is translated as CASRSSGVGRQFF.

The V call is TRBV30, the J call TRBJ2-7; TRBD1 matches 10 bases. CDR3 length: 14 amino acids. Germline lookup yields CDR1 GTSNPN and CDR2 SVGIG (reference sequence). V was pared by 2 bases and J by 6 bases, with 7 bases of the junction left unmatched. CDR3 sequence: CAWSSGGQGTEQYF. CDR3 DNA sequence: TGTGCCTGGAGTTCGGGGGGACAGGGGACCGAGCAGTACTTC.

The rearrangement joins TRBV19 to TRBJ2-7; 13 bases agree with TRBD2. Germline V gene data show CDR1 as LNHDA and CDR2 as SQIVND (reference sequence). The CDR3 runs 17 residues. V shed 7 bases and J 7 bases; nucleotides not matched to a gene: 16. The CDR3 spells CASMGRTSGGFGGEQYF. The CDR3 region has the DNA TGTGCCAGTATGGGCCGGACTAGCGGGGGCTTTGGGGGTGAGCAGTACTTC.

This clone was seen a single time. V is TRBV5-1 and J is TRBJ1-5, with 7 nucleotides matching TRBD1. The CDR3 totals 15 residues. The V segment lost 5 bases and the J segment 5 bases; nucleotides outside the gene matches: 10. Germline CDR1 reads SGHRS; CDR2 reads YFSETQ. CDR3 sequence (DNA): TGCGCCAGCAGTCTTACCGGGACAGCAGATCAGCCCCAGCATTTT. Its translation: CASSLTGTADQPQHF.

This clone was counted once. The V gene is TRBV7-9, the J gene TRBJ1-6; 8 bases are shared with TRBD1. This CDR3 is built from 18 residues. Germline V gene sequence: CDR1 SEHNR, CDR2 FQNEAQ (reference sequence). J lost 6 bases, V lost 2 bases, and 12 bases had no gene match. The CDR3 here is CASSLLGQTGGGNSPLHF. In DNA, the CDR3 is TGTGCCAGCAGCTTATTGGGTCAAACAGGGGGAGGTAATTCACCCCTCCACTTT.

J is TRBJ2-7 and V is TRBV19; 12 nucleotides line up with TRBD2. With V trimmed by 6 bases and J by 2 bases, 8 bases remained unmatched. The CDR3 runs to 16 residues. Per the germline V gene, CDR1 is LNHDA and CDR2 is SQIVND (reference sequence). Here the CDR3 reads CASRRTSGDLTYEQYF. The CDR3 DNA sequence: TGTGCCAGTAGAAGGACTAGCGGGGATCTAACCTACGAGCAGTACTTC.

This clone was counted a single time. The rearrangement links TRBV3-1 (or the pseudogene TRBV3-2) to TRBJ1-2; TRBD1 matches at 7 bases. CDR1 is LGHDT, CDR2 YNNKEL, per germline (reference sequence). J gave up 4 bases and V 4 bases, and 9 bases lay outside the gene matches. There are 15 residues in the CDR3. Here the CDR3 reads CASSPWTGQGYGYTF. CDR3 bases: TGTGCCAGCAGCCCCTGGACAGGCCAAGGCTATGGCTACACCTTC.

The gene calls are TRBV7-2 and TRBJ1-5; D uncertain. CDR3 length: 12 residues. V gave up 5 bases and J gave up 10 bases, with 12 bases separating them. Germline CDR1 reads SGHTA; CDR2 reads FQGNSA. The CDR3 DNA reads TGTGCCAGCAGCCCCCCGGGTCGTCCCCAGCATTTT. Amino acid sequence: CASSPPGRPQHF.

The J gene is TRBJ1-1, the V gene TRBV19; D is ambiguous. CDR3 length equals 13 residues. CDR1 is LNHDA and CDR2 is SQIVND in the germline V gene (reference sequence). The germline V and J ends were trimmed by 7 bases and 12 bases, with 21 bases remaining between them. CDR3 nucleotide sequence: TGTGCCAGTACCCTCCCAGCCCGAAAAGAGACTTTCTTT. This sequence encodes CASTLPARKETFF.

The chain employs TRBV15 and TRBJ2-2; D may be TRBD1 (6 bases). Trimming took 5 bases from V and 4 from J, leaving 23 bases between them. This CDR3 contains 18 residues. CDR1 LNHNV and CDR2 YYDKDF come from the germline V gene (reference sequence). CDR3 DNA: TGTGCCACCAGCGCCTACACGAACTGGGGGCCTTTCACCGGGGAGCTGTTTTTT. Its translation: CATSAYTNWGPFTGELFF.

J is TRBJ2-3 and V is TRBV19, with unresolved D. The CDR3 contains 13 residues. Germline-derived CDR1 and CDR2 are LNHDA and SQIVND (reference sequence). Trimming stripped 5 bases from V and 11 bases from J, with 17 bases between. CDR3 in amino acids: CASSLEVFLGQYF. The CDR3 DNA follows: TGTGCCAGTAGTCTTGAGGTGTTTCTTGGGCAGTATTTT.

The V call is TRBV18, the J call TRBJ2-7; D gene unclear. There are 13 residues in the CDR3. Germline values: CDR1 KGHSH, CDR2 LQKENI. V lost 6 bases and J lost 2, with 11 bases in between. As DNA, the CDR3 is TGTGCCAGCTCCGAAGCGCGCACCTACGAGCAGTACTTC. Residues: CASSEARTYEQYF.

CDR3 protein: CASGDRDRASYEQYF. As DNA, the CDR3 is TGTGCCAGCGGGGACAGGGATCGGGCATCCTACGAGCAGTACTTC. The chain recombines TRBV6-5 with TRBJ2-7, with 9 bases identical to TRBD1. The CDR3 extends over 15 amino acids. Germline V gene data show CDR1 as MNHEY and CDR2 as SVGAGI. V lost 8 bases to trimming and J lost 1 base; unmatched junction nucleotides: 9.

This chain connects TRBV6-1 to TRBJ2-3; 11 nucleotides align to TRBD2. The junction had 8 bases not matched to a gene; V was cut back by 2 bases and J by 1 base. The germline V gene encodes CDR1 MNHNS and CDR2 SASEGT. The CDR3 covers 18 residues. The CDR3 DNA sequence: TGTGCCAGCAGTGAAATGCCTAGCGGGGGGTGGGGCACAGATACGCAGTATTTT. Its protein is CASSEMPSGGWGTDTQYF.